This TCR beta chain was documented in a study of cytomegalovirus exposure and HLA in healthy donors. Whole-study findings and limits: Apparent HLA restriction characterized most CMV-associated TCR beta chains in a later analysis. About 87% or about 30% of the time was how often most TCR beta V segments were productive, according to an earlier analysis.

The study ran its PCR with 60 Vbeta and 13 Jbeta primers. Sequenced by immunoSEQ multiplex PCR; TCRdb stores in-frame clones only, minus some. The table records 30,000 or so clones, 65% to 75% of them present only once. The CDR3 totals 11 residues. V dropped 2 bases and J dropped 7 bases, with 8 bases sitting between them. Looked up from germline, CDR1 is GTSNPN and CDR2 is SVGIG (reference sequence). Turning to this clone: The antigen remains undetermined.

The donors were healthy bone marrow donors. The specimen was PBMCs. The V and J genes are TRBV30 and TRBJ1-1; unclear D gene. This clonotype originated in a man in his fifties in good health and CMV-seropositive. The CDR3 nucleotides read TGTGCCTGGAGTCCGACACGTGAAGCTTTCTTT. Its protein product is CAWSPTREAFF.